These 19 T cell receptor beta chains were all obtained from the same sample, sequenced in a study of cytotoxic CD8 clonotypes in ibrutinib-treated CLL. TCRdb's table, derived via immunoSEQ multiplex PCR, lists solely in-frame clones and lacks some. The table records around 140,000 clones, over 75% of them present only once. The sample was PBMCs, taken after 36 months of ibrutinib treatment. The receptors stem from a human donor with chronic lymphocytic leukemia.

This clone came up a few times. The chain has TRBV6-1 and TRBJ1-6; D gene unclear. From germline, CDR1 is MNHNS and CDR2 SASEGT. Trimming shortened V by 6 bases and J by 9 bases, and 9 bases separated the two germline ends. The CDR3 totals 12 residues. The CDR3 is CASSPAVSPLHF. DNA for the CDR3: TGTGCCAGCAGCCCGGCGGTTTCACCCCTCCACTTT.

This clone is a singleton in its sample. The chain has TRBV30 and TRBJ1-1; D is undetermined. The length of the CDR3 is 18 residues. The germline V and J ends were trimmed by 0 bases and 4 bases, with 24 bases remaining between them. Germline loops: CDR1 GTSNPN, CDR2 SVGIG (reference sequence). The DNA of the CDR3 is TGTGCCTGGAGTGTACGTATCGGACCCCTGAGGATTGGCACTGAAGCTTTCTTT. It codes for CAWSVRIGPLRIGTEAFF.

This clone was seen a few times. The CDR3 is CASSALRDSYEQYF. For the CDR3, the DNA is TGTGCCAGTAGTGCCCTCCGGGACAGCTACGAGCAGTACTTC. The V and J genes are TRBV19 and TRBJ2-7; 7 nucleotides line up with TRBD1. V trimming: 5 bases; J trimming: 3 bases; junction bases outside the gene matches: 7. The CDR3 loop spans 14 amino acids. The germline V gene encodes CDR1 LNHDA and CDR2 SQIVND (reference sequence).

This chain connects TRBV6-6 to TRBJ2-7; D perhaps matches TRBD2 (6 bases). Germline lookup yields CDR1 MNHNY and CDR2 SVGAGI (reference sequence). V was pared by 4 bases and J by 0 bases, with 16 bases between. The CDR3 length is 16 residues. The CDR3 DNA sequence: TGTGCCAGCAGTTCAGTCCACGGGCGGGGCTCCTACGAGCAGTACTTC. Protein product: CASSSVHGRGSYEQYF.

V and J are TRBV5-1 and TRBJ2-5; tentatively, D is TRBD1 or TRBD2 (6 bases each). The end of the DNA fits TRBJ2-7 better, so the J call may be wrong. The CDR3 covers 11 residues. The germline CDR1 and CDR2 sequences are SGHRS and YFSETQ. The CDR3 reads CASSRGPEQYF. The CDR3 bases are TGCGCCAGCAGCCGGGGGCCCGAGCAGTACTTC.

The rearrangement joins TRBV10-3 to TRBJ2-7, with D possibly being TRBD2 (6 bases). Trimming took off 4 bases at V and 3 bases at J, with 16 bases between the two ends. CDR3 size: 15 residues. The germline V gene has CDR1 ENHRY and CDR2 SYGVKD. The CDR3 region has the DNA TGTGCCATCAGTGGACGTCGGGGGACGGGCTACGAGCAGTACTTC. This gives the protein CAISGRRGTGYEQYF.

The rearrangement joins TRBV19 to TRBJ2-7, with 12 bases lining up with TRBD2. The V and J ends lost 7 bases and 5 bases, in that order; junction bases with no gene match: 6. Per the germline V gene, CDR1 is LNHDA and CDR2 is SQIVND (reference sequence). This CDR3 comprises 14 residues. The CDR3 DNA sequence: TGTGCCAGTAAACAGACTAGCGGGAGTGACGAGCAGTACTTC. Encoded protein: CASKQTSGSDEQYF.

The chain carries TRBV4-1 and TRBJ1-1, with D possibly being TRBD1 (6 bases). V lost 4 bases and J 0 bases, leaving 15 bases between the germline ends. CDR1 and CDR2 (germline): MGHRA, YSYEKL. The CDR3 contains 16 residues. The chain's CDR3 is CASSPPRGGLNTEAFF. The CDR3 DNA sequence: TGCGCCAGCAGCCCCCCGAGGGGGGGCTTGAACACTGAAGCTTTCTTT.

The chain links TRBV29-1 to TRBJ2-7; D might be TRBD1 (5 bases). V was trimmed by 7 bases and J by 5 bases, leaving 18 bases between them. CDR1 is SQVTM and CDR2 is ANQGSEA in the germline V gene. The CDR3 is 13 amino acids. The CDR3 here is CSAHIRAVNEQYF. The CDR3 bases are TGCAGCGCTCACATCAGGGCTGTGAACGAGCAGTACTTC.

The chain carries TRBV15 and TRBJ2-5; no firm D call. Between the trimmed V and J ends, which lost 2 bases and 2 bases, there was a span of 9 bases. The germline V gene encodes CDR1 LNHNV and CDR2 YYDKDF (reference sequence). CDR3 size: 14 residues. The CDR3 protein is CATSRLRGQETQYF. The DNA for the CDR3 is TGTGCCACCAGCAGACTGAGAGGACAAGAGACCCAGTACTTC.

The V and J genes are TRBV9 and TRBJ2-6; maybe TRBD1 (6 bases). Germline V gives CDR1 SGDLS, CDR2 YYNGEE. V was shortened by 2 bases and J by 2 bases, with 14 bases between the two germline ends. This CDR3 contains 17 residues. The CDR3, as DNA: TGTGCCAGCAGCGTGCAGGGGAACCACCCTGGGGCCAACGTCCTGACTTTC. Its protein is CASSVQGNHPGANVLTF.

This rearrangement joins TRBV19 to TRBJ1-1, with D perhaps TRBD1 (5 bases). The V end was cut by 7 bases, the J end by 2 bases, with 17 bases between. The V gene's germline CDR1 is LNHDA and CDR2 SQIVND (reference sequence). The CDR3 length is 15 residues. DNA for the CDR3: TGTGCCAGTACCGCGACAGAAAACTTTAACACTGAAGCTTTCTTT. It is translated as CASTATENFNTEAFF.

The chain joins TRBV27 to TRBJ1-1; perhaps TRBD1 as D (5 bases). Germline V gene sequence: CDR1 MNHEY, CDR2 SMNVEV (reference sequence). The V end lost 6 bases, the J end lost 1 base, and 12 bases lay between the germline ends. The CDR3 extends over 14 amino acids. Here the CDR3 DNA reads TGTGCCAGCAGATTCCCCGGACAGAACACTGAAGCTTTCTTT. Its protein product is CASRFPGQNTEAFF.

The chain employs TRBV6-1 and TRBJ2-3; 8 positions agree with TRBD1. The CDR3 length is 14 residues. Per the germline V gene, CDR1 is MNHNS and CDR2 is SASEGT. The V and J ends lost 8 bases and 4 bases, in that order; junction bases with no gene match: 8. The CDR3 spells CASRWAGGADTQYF. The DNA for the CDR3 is TGTGCCAGCCGGTGGGCAGGGGGCGCAGATACGCAGTATTTT.

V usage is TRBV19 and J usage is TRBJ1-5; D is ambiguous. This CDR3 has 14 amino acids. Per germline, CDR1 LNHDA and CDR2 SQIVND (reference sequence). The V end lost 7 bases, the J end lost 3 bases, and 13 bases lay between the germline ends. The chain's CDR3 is CASMLTQPNQPQHF. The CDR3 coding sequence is TGTGCCAGTATGTTGACCCAGCCCAATCAGCCCCAGCATTTT.

CDR3 sequence reads: CASSWPPGQRLDNEQFF. As DNA, the CDR3 is TGCGCCAGCAGCTGGCCACCGGGACAGAGGTTGGACAATGAGCAGTTCTTC. J is TRBJ2-1 and V is TRBV5-1; 7 bases fit TRBD1. V lost 3 bases, J lost 5 bases, and 14 bases stayed unmatched. The CDR3 consists of 17 residues. Germline V CDR1 and CDR2: SGHRS, YFSETQ.

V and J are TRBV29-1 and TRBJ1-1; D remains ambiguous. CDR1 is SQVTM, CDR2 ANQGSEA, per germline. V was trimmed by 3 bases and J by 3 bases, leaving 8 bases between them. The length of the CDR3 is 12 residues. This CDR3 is CSVDERYTEAFF. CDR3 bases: TGCAGCGTTGATGAGCGGTACACTGAAGCTTTCTTT. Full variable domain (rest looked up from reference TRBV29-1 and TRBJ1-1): SAVISQKPSRDICQRGTSLTIQCQVDSQVTMMFWYRQQPGQSLTLIATANQGSEATYESGFVIDKFPISRPNLTFSTLTVSNMSPEDSSIYLCSVDERYTEAFFGQGTRLTVV.

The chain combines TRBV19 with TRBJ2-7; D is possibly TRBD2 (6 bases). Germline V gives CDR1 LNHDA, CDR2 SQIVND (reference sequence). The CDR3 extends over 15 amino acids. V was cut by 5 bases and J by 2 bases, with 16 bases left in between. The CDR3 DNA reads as TGTGCCAGTAGTCGGGATGGCGGGGTTGCCTACGAGCAGTACTTC. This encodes CASSRDGGVAYEQYF.

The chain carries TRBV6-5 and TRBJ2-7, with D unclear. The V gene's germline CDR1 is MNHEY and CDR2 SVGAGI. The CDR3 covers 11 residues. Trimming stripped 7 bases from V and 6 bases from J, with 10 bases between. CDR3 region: CASTRGFEQYF. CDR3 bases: TGTGCCAGCACAAGAGGCTTCGAGCAGTACTTC.